A single sample gave rise to the 30 T cell receptor beta chains below, sequenced in a study of cytomegalovirus exposure and HLA in healthy donors. The PCR made use of 60 Vbeta and 13 Jbeta primers. The protocol was immunoSEQ multiplex PCR, while the TCRdb copy is restricted to in-frame clones and leaves out a portion. The sample consists of around 150,000 clones, roughly 80% of them appearing once. The source material was PBMCs. Receptors were obtained from a man between 18 and 35 years old in good health and CMV-seropositive.

V and J are TRBV4-1 and TRBJ1-2; 7 bases line up with TRBD1. The CDR3 is 15 residues long. The V and J ends lost 2 bases and 2 bases, in that order; junction bases with no gene match: 5. Germline V gene lookup returns CDR1 MGHRA and CDR2 YSYEKL. The CDR3 DNA reads as TGCGCCAGCAGCCAACCAGGGGGTTTGAACTATGGCTACACCTTC. Translation: CASSQPGGLNYGYTF.

The chain employs TRBV18 and TRBJ1-4; 8 bases map to TRBD1. V was clipped by 0 bases and J by 7 bases; unmatched bases: 4. CDR1 is KGHSH and CDR2 is LQKENI in the germline V gene. The CDR3 runs to 15 residues. The DNA for the CDR3 is TGTGCCAGCTCACCACCCGACAGGGGAGGTGAAAAACTGTTTTTT. This translates into CASSPPDRGGEKLFF.

The chain's CDR3 is CAISPGQAMNTEAFF. DNA of the CDR3: TGTGCCATCAGTCCGGGACAGGCCATGAACACTGAAGCTTTCTTT. This rearrangement joins TRBV10-3 to TRBJ1-1; 8 bases agree with TRBD1. Germline-derived CDR1 and CDR2 are ENHRY and SYGVKD. There are 15 residues in the CDR3. V gave up 5 bases and J gave up 0 bases; unmatched junction bases: 5.

The J gene is TRBJ2-2, the V gene TRBV7-9; perhaps TRBD2 as D (6 bases). V lost 7 bases to trimming and J lost 2 bases, with 17 bases between them. This CDR3 comprises 16 residues. Germline V lookup: CDR1 SEHNR, CDR2 FQNEAQ (reference sequence). The CDR3: CASNLLVGGNTGELFF. The CDR3, as DNA: TGTGCCAGCAATTTGCTAGTGGGGGGAAACACCGGGGAGCTGTTTTTT.

In DNA form, the CDR3 reads TGCAGCGGGAGCGGGGCCCCTTACAATGAGCAGTTCTTC. Translated: CSGSGAPYNEQFF. The gene calls are TRBV29-1 and TRBJ2-1; 7 bases map to TRBD2. This CDR3 is 13 amino acids long. The junction had 7 bases not matched to a gene; V was cut back by 7 bases and J by 4 bases. Germline values: CDR1 SQVTM, CDR2 ANQGSEA.

This chain links TRBV10-3 with TRBJ2-3, with 7 bases that match TRBD1. V gave up 4 bases and J gave up 5 bases; unmatched junction bases: 6. Germline loops: CDR1 ENHRY, CDR2 SYGVKD. This CDR3 contains 14 residues. CDR3 protein: CAISGQGLKDTQYF. CDR3 nucleotides: TGTGCCATCAGTGGACAGGGCCTTAAAGATACGCAGTATTTT.

The table lists this clone with a few counts. The gene calls are TRBV28 and TRBJ1-6, with a weak D call TRBD1 (5 bases). Germline V gene lookup returns CDR1 MDHEN and CDR2 SYDVKM. CDR3 size: 18 residues. V was trimmed by 7 bases and J by 0 bases, leaving 19 bases between them. The CDR3 DNA follows: TGTGCCAGCATGAGTGTGGTGGGGAGGGGCTCCTATAATTCACCCCTCCACTTT. It specifies CASMSVVGRGSYNSPLHF.

This clone showed up just a few times. V gene TRBV6-6 combines with J gene TRBJ2-7; 7 nucleotides align to TRBD1. V was pared by 5 bases and J by 2 bases, with 9 bases of the junction left unmatched. Germline V gene sequence: CDR1 MNHNY, CDR2 SVGAGI (reference sequence). The CDR3 consists of 15 residues. The CDR3 DNA reads TGTGCCAGCAGTAGGGGGCGTTCCGCCACCTACGAGCAGTACTTC. It translates to CASSRGRSATYEQYF.

This chain links TRBV27 with TRBJ2-7, with 8 bases lining up with TRBD2. The trim removed 6 bases at V and 2 bases at J, leaving 9 bases unmatched. This CDR3 is built from 15 residues. Germline CDR1 is MNHEY and CDR2 is SMNVEV (reference sequence). In DNA form, the CDR3 reads TGTGCCAGCAGCTTACTCACTAGCGGTCCCTACGAGCAGTACTTC. Its translation: CASSLLTSGPYEQYF.

This clone was found a few times. The V and J genes are TRBV5-6 and TRBJ1-1; D gene ambiguous. Germline-derived CDR1 and CDR2 are SGHDT and YYEEEE. CDR3 length: 13 amino acids. The V gene lost 3 bases and the J gene lost 0 bases, with 6 bases spanning the gap. CDR3 region: CASSWAMNTEAFF. CDR3 nucleotide sequence: TGTGCCAGCAGCTGGGCAATGAACACTGAAGCTTTCTTT.

V is TRBV6-5 and J is TRBJ2-3; D possibly corresponds to TRBD1 (6 bases). CDR1 and CDR2 from the germline V gene are MNHEY and SVGAGI. With 3 bases removed from V and 9 bases from J, the gap between germline ends came to 16 bases. There are 14 residues in the CDR3. This CDR3 reads CASSYRGGDATQYF. In DNA, the CDR3 is TGTGCCAGCAGTTATCGTGGGGGCGATGCGACGCAGTATTTT.

This clone was counted between two and nine times. The chain uses TRBV6-1 and TRBJ1-2; 10 bases are shared with TRBD1. Unmatched junction bases numbered 12, after V lost 7 bases and J lost 7 bases. The CDR3 has 15 amino acids. Germline CDR1 MNHNS, CDR2 SASEGT. DNA for the CDR3: TGTGCCAGCATCAGTTTCGGACAGGGGGTTAGTGGCTACACCTTC. This encodes CASISFGQGVSGYTF.

V and J are TRBV11-2 and TRBJ1-2; 7 nucleotides agree with TRBD1. This CDR3 has 16 amino acids. Germline loops: CDR1 SGHAT, CDR2 FQNNGV. V was clipped by 5 bases and J by 1 base; unmatched bases: 10. CDR3 protein: CASSALTGSNNYGYTF. CDR3 sequence (DNA): TGTGCCAGCAGCGCGCTGACAGGGTCTAATAACTATGGCTACACCTTC.

The chain combines TRBV27 with TRBJ2-6, with 9 bases fitting TRBD1. J gave up 1 base and V 2 bases, and 15 bases lay outside the gene matches. This CDR3 has 21 amino acids. The germline gives CDR1 MNHEY, CDR2 SMNVEV (reference sequence). For the CDR3, the DNA is TGTGCCAGCAGTTTAGCCACTCCCGGGACAGGGTCCTTATCTGGGGCCAACGTCCTGACTTTC. Protein: CASSLATPGTGSLSGANVLTF.

This clone showed up just a few times. The gene calls are TRBV15 and TRBJ2-6; possible D gene TRBD1, 5 bases. The ends were cut back, 5 bases at V and 1 base at J, with 9 bases in the middle. This CDR3 has 15 residues. CDR1 is LNHNV, CDR2 YYDKDF, per germline (reference sequence). CDR3 residues: CATSRAGSGANVLTF. CDR3 DNA: TGTGCCACCAGCCGGGCAGGGTCTGGGGCCAACGTCCTGACTTTC.

This chain links TRBV2 with TRBJ2-5, with D possibly being TRBD2 (7 bases). The length of the CDR3 is 16 residues. Trimming took off 3 bases at V and 7 bases at J, with 21 bases between the two ends. Germline V gene lookup returns CDR1 SNHLY and CDR2 FYNNEI. The CDR3 bases are TGTGCCAGCAGTGACAAGTGGGGGGGCTCCTATGGGACCCAGTACTTC. Translating it yields CASSDKWGGSYGTQYF.

The chain couples TRBV7-9 to TRBJ1-1, with D hard to call. This CDR3 is 14 amino acids long. Germline V CDR1 and CDR2: SEHNR, FQNEAQ (reference sequence). V lost 4 bases and J lost 1, with 10 bases in between. As DNA, the CDR3 is TGTGCCAGCAGCTCAACAGAATCGAACACTGAAGCTTTCTTT. Its protein product is CASSSTESNTEAFF.

The rearrangement uses TRBV15 and TRBJ2-5; TRBD1 agrees at 7 bases. Matching the DNA end better, TRBJ2-7 makes the J call doubtful. Germline V gene lookup returns CDR1 LNHNV and CDR2 YYDKDF (reference sequence). This CDR3 comprises 13 residues. This CDR3 is CATSGDRAYEQYF. The CDR3 DNA is TGTGCCACCAGCGGGGACAGAGCCTACGAGCAGTACTTC.

This rearrangement joins TRBV21-1 to TRBJ2-1; the table calls TRBD2, which could not be checked here. TRBV21-1 is termed a pseudogene. The length of the CDR3 is 17 residues. CDR3: CASSKRGQVAGPNEQFF. CDR3 nucleotides: TGTGCCAGCAGCAAAAGGGGTCAGGTAGCGGGGCCCAATGAGCAGTTCTTC.

The genes are TRBV29-1 and TRBJ2-1, with D possibly matching TRBD2 (5 bases). Per the germline V gene, CDR1 is SQVTM and CDR2 is ANQGSEA. V lost 1 base to trimming and J lost 5 bases, with 12 bases between them. The CDR3 spans 14 residues. The DNA for the CDR3 is TGCAGCGTTGAAGGAGGGTGGGAGCACAATGAGCAGTTCTTC. It encodes CSVEGGWEHNEQFF.

The chain employs TRBV14 and TRBJ1-2; D is undetermined. With 0 bases removed from V and 4 bases from J, the gap between germline ends came to 12 bases. In germline, CDR1 is SGHDN, CDR2 FVKESK. The CDR3 runs to 15 residues. CDR3 sequence: CASSQDAGVLYGYTF. The CDR3 bases are TGTGCCAGCAGCCAAGATGCTGGAGTTCTCTATGGCTACACCTTC. The whole variable domain, filled in from reference TRBV14 and TRBJ1-2, reads EAGVTQFPSHSVIEKGQTVTLRCDPISGHDNLYWYRRVMGKEIKFLLHFVKESKQDESGMPNNRFLAERTGGTYSTLKVQPAELEDSGVYFCASSQDAGVLYGYTFGSGTRLTVV.

The chain is built from TRBV7-9 and TRBJ2-1, with 8 positions matching TRBD2. Germline V gene lookup returns CDR1 SEHNR and CDR2 FQNEAQ (reference sequence). The CDR3 consists of 18 residues. The V segment lost 1 base and the J segment 2 bases; nucleotides outside the gene matches: 10. CDR3 residues: CASSLGGGSPKTYNEQFF. The DNA for the CDR3 is TGTGCCAGCAGCTTAGGCGGGGGGAGCCCTAAGACCTACAATGAGCAGTTCTTC.

This chain joins TRBV5-1 and TRBJ2-7, with D possibly being TRBD1 (7 bases). This CDR3 spans 16 amino acids. Trimming took 4 bases from V and 4 from J, leaving 21 bases between them. Germline assignment: CDR1 SGHRS and CDR2 YFSETQ. The CDR3 DNA is TGCGCCAGCAGCCCTTCCAGGGGGGTGACGAGGTACGAGCAGTACTTC. It is translated as CASSPSRGVTRYEQYF.

This chain joins TRBV5-1 and TRBJ1-5; no reliable D call. CDR3 length: 13 residues. The V end was cut by 0 bases, the J end by 5 bases, with 6 bases between. Germline values: CDR1 SGHRS, CDR2 YFSETQ. The CDR3 bases are TGCGCCAGCAGCTTGGATACAGATCAGCCCCAGCATTTT. Translating it yields CASSLDTDQPQHF.

The gene calls are TRBV9 and TRBJ2-3; tentative D call: TRBD2 (7 bases). Germline CDR1 is SGDLS and CDR2 is YYNGEE. This CDR3 has 18 amino acids. Trimming left V 0 bases short and J 5 bases short, with 22 bases between. The CDR3 bases are TGTGCCAGCAGCGTAGTTGGGAGTGGGGGGGCCTCAGGAGATACGCAGTATTTT. Its translation is CASSVVGSGGASGDTQYF.

The chain employs TRBV7-8 and TRBJ2-7, with 8 positions matching TRBD2. The CDR3 is 18 amino acids. Germline values: CDR1 SGHVS, CDR2 FQNEAQ. V dropped 6 bases and J dropped 0; count of bases not matched to a gene: 16. The CDR3 loop reads CASSIKNPGGRGSYEQYF. The CDR3 DNA sequence: TGTGCCAGCAGTATAAAGAATCCGGGGGGGAGGGGCTCCTACGAGCAGTACTTC.

The V gene is TRBV27, the J gene TRBJ2-7; D is possibly TRBD1 (6 bases). Trimming took off 0 bases at V and 3 bases at J, with 15 bases between the two ends. The CDR3 length is 16 residues. Germline-derived CDR1 and CDR2 are MNHEY and SMNVEV (reference sequence). The CDR3 is CASSLSDGTLHYEQYF. The CDR3 region has the DNA TGTGCCAGCAGTTTATCGGATGGGACACTTCACTACGAGCAGTACTTC.

The rearrangement links TRBV6-5 to TRBJ2-7; D is possibly TRBD2 (5 bases). This CDR3 has 15 residues. Germline lookup yields CDR1 MNHEY and CDR2 SVGAGI. V lost 2 bases and J lost 7, with 18 bases in between. CDR3 residues: CASSYGFASPGEQYF. CDR3 DNA sequence: TGTGCCAGCAGTTACGGCTTCGCCTCGCCGGGGGAGCAGTACTTC.

The chain couples TRBV25-1 to TRBJ1-1; TRBD1 matches 8 bases. Trimming at V came to 6 bases and at J to 5 bases, leaving 8 bases not matched to a gene. CDR1 is MGHDK, CDR2 SYGVNS, per germline. The CDR3 has 14 residues. This CDR3 is CASRPQGAGTEAFF. Written as DNA, the CDR3 is TGTGCCAGCAGACCCCAGGGGGCCGGGACTGAAGCTTTCTTT.

This clone has a handful of counts. This sequence joins TRBV27 and TRBJ2-5; TRBD2 matches 8 bases. The trim removed 3 bases at V and 7 bases at J, leaving 7 bases unmatched. Looked up from germline, CDR1 is MNHEY and CDR2 is SMNVEV (reference sequence). The CDR3 runs to 14 residues. CDR3 DNA sequence: TGTGCCAGCAGTTTGAGCGGGGGTGGTGGGACCCAGTACTTC. Translated, it gives CASSLSGGGGTQYF.